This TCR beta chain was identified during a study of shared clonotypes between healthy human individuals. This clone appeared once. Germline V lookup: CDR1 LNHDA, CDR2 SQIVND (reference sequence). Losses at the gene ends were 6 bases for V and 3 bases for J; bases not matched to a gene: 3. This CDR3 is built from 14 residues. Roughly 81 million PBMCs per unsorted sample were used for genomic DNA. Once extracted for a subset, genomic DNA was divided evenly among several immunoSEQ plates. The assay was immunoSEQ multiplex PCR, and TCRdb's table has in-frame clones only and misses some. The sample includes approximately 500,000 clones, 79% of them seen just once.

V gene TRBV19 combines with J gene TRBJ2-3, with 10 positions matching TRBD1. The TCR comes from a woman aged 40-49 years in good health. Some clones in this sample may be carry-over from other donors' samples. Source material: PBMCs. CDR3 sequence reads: CASRTDRGTDTQYF. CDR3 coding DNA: TGTGCCAGTAGAACGGACAGGGGGACAGATACGCAGTATTTT.